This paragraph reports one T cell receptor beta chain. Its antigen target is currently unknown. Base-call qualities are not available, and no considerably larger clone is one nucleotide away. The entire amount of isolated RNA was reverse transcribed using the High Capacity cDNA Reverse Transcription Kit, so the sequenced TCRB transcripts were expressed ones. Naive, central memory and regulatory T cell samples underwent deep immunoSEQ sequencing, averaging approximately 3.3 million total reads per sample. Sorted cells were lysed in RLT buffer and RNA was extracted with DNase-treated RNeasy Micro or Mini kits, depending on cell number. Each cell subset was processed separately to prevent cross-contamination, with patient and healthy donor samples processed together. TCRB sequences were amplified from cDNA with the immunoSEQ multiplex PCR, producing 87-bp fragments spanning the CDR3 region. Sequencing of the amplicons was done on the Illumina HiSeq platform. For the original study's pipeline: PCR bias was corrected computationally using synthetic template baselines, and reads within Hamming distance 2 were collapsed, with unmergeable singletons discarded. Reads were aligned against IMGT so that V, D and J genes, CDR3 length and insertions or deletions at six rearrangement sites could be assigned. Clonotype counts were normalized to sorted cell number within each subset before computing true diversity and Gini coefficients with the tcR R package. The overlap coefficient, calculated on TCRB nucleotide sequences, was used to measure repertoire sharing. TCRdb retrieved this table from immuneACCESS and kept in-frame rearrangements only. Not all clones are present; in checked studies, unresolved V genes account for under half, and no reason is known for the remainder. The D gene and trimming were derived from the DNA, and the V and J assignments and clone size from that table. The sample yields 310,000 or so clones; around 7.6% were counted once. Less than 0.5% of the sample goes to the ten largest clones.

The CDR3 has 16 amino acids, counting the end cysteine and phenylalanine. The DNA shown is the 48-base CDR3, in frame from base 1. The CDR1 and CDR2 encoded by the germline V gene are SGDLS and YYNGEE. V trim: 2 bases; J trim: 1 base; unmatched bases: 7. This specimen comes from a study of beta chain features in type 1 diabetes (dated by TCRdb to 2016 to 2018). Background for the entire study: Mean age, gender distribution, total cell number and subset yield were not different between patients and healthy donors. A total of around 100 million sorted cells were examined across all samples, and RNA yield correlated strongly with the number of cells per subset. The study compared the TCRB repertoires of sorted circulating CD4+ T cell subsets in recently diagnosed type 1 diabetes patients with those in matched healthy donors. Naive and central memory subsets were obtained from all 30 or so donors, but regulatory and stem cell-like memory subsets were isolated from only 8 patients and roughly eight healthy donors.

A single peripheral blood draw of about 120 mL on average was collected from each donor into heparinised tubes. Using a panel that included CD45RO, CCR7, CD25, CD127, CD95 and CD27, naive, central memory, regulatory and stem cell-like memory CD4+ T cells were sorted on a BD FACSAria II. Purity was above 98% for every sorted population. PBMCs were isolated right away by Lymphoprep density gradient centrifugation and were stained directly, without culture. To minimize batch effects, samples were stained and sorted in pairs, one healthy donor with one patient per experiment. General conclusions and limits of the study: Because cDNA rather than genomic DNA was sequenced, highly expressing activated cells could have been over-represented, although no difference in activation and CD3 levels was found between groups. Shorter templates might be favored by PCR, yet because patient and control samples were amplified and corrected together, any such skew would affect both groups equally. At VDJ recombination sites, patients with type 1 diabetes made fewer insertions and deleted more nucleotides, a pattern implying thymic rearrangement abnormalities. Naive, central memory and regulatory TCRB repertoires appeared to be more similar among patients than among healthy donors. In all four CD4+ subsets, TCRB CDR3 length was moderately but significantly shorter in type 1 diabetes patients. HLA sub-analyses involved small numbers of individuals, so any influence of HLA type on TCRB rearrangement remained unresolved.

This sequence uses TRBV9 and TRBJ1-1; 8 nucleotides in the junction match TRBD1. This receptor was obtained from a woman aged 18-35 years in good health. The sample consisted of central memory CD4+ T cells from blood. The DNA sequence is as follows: TGTGCCAGCAGCGTTCAGGTGACAGGGGCGAACACTGAAGCTTTCTTT. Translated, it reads CASSVQVTGANTEAFF. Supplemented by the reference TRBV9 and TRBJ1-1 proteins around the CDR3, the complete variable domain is DSGVTQTPKHLITATGQRVTLRCSPRSGDLSVYWYQQSLDQGLQFLIQYYNGEERAKGNILERFSAQQFPDLHSELNLSSLELGDSALYFCASSVQVTGANTEAFFGQGTRLTVV.